This TCR beta chain was recovered during a study of radiation and T cells in renal cell carcinoma. Study-wide context: Nephrectomy followed 15 Gy stereotactic body radiation by 4 weeks. Study-level points and caveats: From baseline, blood top tumor clonotypes peaked at 2 weeks post-radiation.

Time point given: blood 2 weeks post-SBRT. Treatment indicated: 15 Gy SBRT to primary tumor, nephrectomy 4 weeks later. Clear cell pathology was present in this patient's renal cell carcinoma. Profiling relied on immunoSEQ multiplex PCR, and the TCRdb table lists in-frame clones only, not all of them. Counted here are more than 150,000 clones, about 87% occurring once; the ten biggest clones make up around 13%. With respect to this clone: Antigen unknown.

Trimming took 1 base from V and 4 from J, leaving 7 bases between them. Per germline, CDR1 LGHNA and CDR2 YSLEER. CDR3 length equals 13 residues. The sequencing used blood, collected from a patient whose treatment included radiotherapy and nephrectomy. The source of this sequence is a woman between 50 and 59 years old with renal cell carcinoma. The V call is TRBV4-3, the J call TRBJ1-1; no clear D. CDR3 sequence: CASSQGGTTEAFF. The DNA for the CDR3 is TGCGCCAGCAGCCAAGGGGGAACCACTGAAGCTTTCTTT.